The clone carrying this T cell receptor (beta chain) was found once. TCRdb's copy holds only in-frame clones and misses some; the assay was immunoSEQ multiplex PCR. The sample yields about 110,000 clones, 81% seen once. The source of the sample is a study of T cell responses to AZD1222 COVID-19 vaccine. Germline loops: CDR1 LGHDT, CDR2 YNNKEL (reference sequence). The CDR3 has 13 amino acids. The V gene lost 1 base and the J gene lost 3 bases, with 6 bases spanning the gap. The sequence came from an adult in good health. The chain is built from TRBV3-1 (or the pseudogene TRBV3-2) and TRBJ1-1; no clear D gene. The sample was peripheral blood, taken on day 0 of AZD1222 vaccination. CDR3 bases: TGTGCCAGCAGCCAAGGGGCCTACACTGAAGCTTTCTTT. Protein: CASSQGAYTEAFF.